This TCR beta chain is from a study of identical twins. Through template switching, a universal primer site was introduced, and the cDNA contained unique molecular identifiers. TCRdb fed the 5' RACE reads into MiXCR, producing one record per CDR3 protein. The sample carries hundreds of thousands of distinct CDR3 sequences, approximately 22% recorded once. This CDR3 comprises 13 residues. Germline values: CDR1 SGHRS, CDR2 YFSETQ. Trimming took 3 bases from V and 4 from J, leaving 10 bases between them. This sample was shared with a second study, whose subject was T cells expressing NK-cell markers. That paper notes: In the group of eight sequenced donors, seven were HCMV-seropositive and one was seronegative. With an anti-gamma-delta TCR antibody, sorting in several experiments was kept to alpha-beta TCR T cells. It was still unclear whether expanded NKG2C+ T cell clones were HCMV specific.

The origin of this receptor is a young woman in good health. Sequenced material: PBMCs. The V call is TRBV5-1, the J call TRBJ1-2; D is unclear. This CDR3 reads CASSWGVSYGYTF. In nucleotides, the CDR3 is TGCGCCAGCAGCTGGGGAGTATCCTATGGCTACACCTTC.